Listed here are 7 T cell receptor beta chains from one sample, sequenced in a study of Graves' ophthalmopathy and Graves' hyperthyroidism. The authors amplified TCR beta CDR3 regions, and they did so from RNA transcripts for repertoire sequencing. Scientists carried out first-round RT-PCR using HTBI primers and then a second-round multiplex PCR. TCRdb re-analysed the multiplex PCR reads in MiXCR, keeping a single row per CDR3 protein. The sample carries roughly 400,000 distinct CDR3 sequences, around 17% recorded once. Sequenced sample: peripheral blood. These receptors all stem from a woman between 18 and 30 years old with Graves' ophthalmopathy.

This clonotype has ten or more counts. The chain employs TRBV7-2 and TRBJ2-6; the D is unclear. V was pared by 5 bases and J by 0 bases, with 2 bases between. The V gene's germline CDR1 is SGHTA and CDR2 FQGNSA. This CDR3 is built from 13 residues. The CDR3 reads CASSRSGANVLTF. The CDR3, as DNA: TGTGCCAGCAGCCGCTCTGGGGCCAACGTCCTGACTTTC.

The table lists this clonotype with many counts. For the CDR3, the DNA is TGTGCCAGCAGTTACTCGGGCTTGGAGACCCAGTACTTC. Protein sequence: CASSYSGLETQYF. The chain employs TRBV6-2 or TRBV6-3 and TRBJ2-5; D is ambiguous. Trimming left V 0 bases short and J 5 bases short, with 7 bases between. Germline values: CDR1 MNHEY, CDR2 SVGEGT. The CDR3 has 13 residues.

This clonotype has at least ten counts. The rearrangement uses TRBV6-5 and TRBJ2-2; maybe TRBD2 (5 bases). The CDR3 totals 13 residues. Germline lookup yields CDR1 MNHEY and CDR2 SVGAGI. V lost 0 bases to trimming and J lost 6 bases, with 5 bases between them. The chain's CDR3 is CASSYSAAGELFF. CDR3 DNA: TGTGCCAGCAGTTACTCAGCGGCCGGGGAGCTGTTTTTT.

This clonotype showed up many times. V usage is TRBV6-1 and J usage is TRBJ1-1; D is possibly TRBD1 (5 bases). There are 13 residues in the CDR3. V shed 6 bases and J shed 3 bases, with 11 bases lying between them. CDR1 and CDR2 (germline): MNHNS, SASEGT. The CDR3 coding sequence is TGTGCCAGCAGGCCTGGGACCTACACTGAAGCTTTCTTT. It is translated as CASRPGTYTEAFF.

This clonotype was seen at least ten times. This chain links TRBV7-2 with TRBJ2-5, with D possibly matching TRBD1 (6 bases). CDR3 size: 15 residues. V shed 4 bases and J shed 4 bases, with 16 bases lying between them. Germline V gene data show CDR1 as SGHTA and CDR2 as FQGNSA. The CDR3 is CASSSPYPRGETQYF. The CDR3 bases are TGTGCCAGCAGCTCACCGTACCCCAGGGGAGAGACCCAGTACTTC.

This clonotype was observed many times. The V and J genes are TRBV7-2 and TRBJ1-1, with D unclear. Deletions cut 2 bases from V and 6 bases from J, with 4 bases between. CDR1 is SGHTA, CDR2 FQGNSA, per germline. This CDR3 spans 11 amino acids. In DNA, the CDR3 is TGTGCCAGCAGCTTATGGGCTGAAGCTTTCTTT. This translates into CASSLWAEAFF.

This clonotype was observed a handful of times. The chain employs TRBV4-2 and TRBJ1-3; possibly TRBD1 for D (6 bases). CDR1 LGHNA and CDR2 YNFKEQ come from the germline V gene. This CDR3 has 16 residues. Between the trimmed V and J ends, which lost 2 bases and 4 bases, there was a span of 15 bases. The DNA for the CDR3 is TGTGCCAGCAGCCAAAGTGGACAGACCCGAGGAAACACCATATATTTT. It specifies CASSQSGQTRGNTIYF.